This T cell receptor (beta chain) appears in the sequencing data of a study of blood T cell repertoires in COVID-19. As for the study in general: Sites across the United States, Italy and Spain contributed samples from acute and convalescent COVID-19. T cells, B-cell-depleted T cells, or PBMCs provided the cDNA or gDNA that served as material.

The CDR3 loop spans 17 amino acids. Germline V gene sequence: CDR1 SGHRS, CDR2 YFSETQ. The V and J ends lost 4 bases and 2 bases respectively, with 16 bases between them. Original data processing: Cell counts per sample came from amplifying reference gene primers. Clones were sequenced by immunoSEQ multiplex PCR, and TCRdb holds only the in-frame ones, with some missing. V, J and clone size are taken as reported in that table, and D and trimming were inferred from the DNA itself. Here the sample spans 95,000 to 100,000 clones, 85% to 95% being singletons. This chain joins TRBV5-1 and TRBJ2-6; tentatively, D is TRBD1 (5 bases). The TCR originated in a man aged 45-60 years with active COVID-19. Material for sequencing was peripheral blood. The DNA of the CDR3 is TGCGCCAGCAGCCTCACCGACAGAATGACTGGGGCCAACGTCCTGACTTTC. Translating it yields CASSLTDRMTGANVLTF.